These T cell receptor beta chains were read from a single sample in a study of technical replicates of blood from a few donors. Produced via immunoSEQ multiplex PCR; TCRdb's table is partial and in-frame only. The sample has 45,000 to 60,000 clones; 90% to 97% are singletons. The sample consisted of T cells isolated from PBMCs. These receptors all come from a human donor in good health. The CDR3 runs from the conserved cysteine through the conserved F or W. A D gene is named only where the DNA matches it firmly. Clone sizes are given selectively: once, few, many, or a class where the clone is expanded.

clone size: -
J gene: TRBJ2-7
D gene: TRBD1
V gene: TRBV19
CDR3 DNA: TGTGCCAGTAGTAACGTGCAGGGGGCAATGTTCGAGCAGTACTTC
CDR3 protein: CASSNVQGAMFEQYF

clone size: -
J gene: TRBJ1-5
D gene: -
V gene: TRBV5-1
CDR3 DNA: TGCGCCAGCAGCCTACGTCCACTTTCAGGGGAGGGTCAGCCCCAGCATTTT
CDR3 protein: CASSLRPLSGEGQPQHF

clone size: -
J gene: TRBJ1-5
D gene: -
V gene: TRBV15
CDR3 DNA: TGTGCCACCAGCAGAGAGCTAGATCAGCCCCAGCATTTT
CDR3 protein: CATSRELDQPQHF

clone size: -
J gene: TRBJ2-7
D gene: -
V gene: TRBV28
CDR3 DNA: TGTGCCAGCACGCGGGCCGACTACGAGCAGTACTTC
CDR3 protein: CASTRADYEQYF

clone size: once
J gene: TRBJ2-3
D gene: TRBD2
V gene: TRBV5-1
CDR3 DNA: TGCGCCAGCAGCTTGGGACTAGCATCCGATACGCAGTATTTT
CDR3 protein: CASSLGLASDTQYF

clone size: once
J gene: TRBJ2-1
D gene: TRBD1
V gene: TRBV28
CDR3 DNA: TGTGCCAGCAGCCCAGACAGGGCTAATGAGCAGTTCTTC
CDR3 protein: CASSPDRANEQFF

clone size: -
J gene: TRBJ1-5
D gene: -
V gene: TRBV7-9
CDR3 DNA: TGTGCCAGCAGCTTTAACAATCAGCCCCAGCATTTT
CDR3 protein: CASSFNNQPQHF

clone size: -
J gene: TRBJ2-7
D gene: TRBD2
V gene: TRBV28
CDR3 DNA: TGTGCCAGCAGTTTCTTTTCTAGTAGCGGGAAGACCTACGAGCAGTACTTC
CDR3 protein: CASSFFSSSGKTYEQYF

clone size: -
J gene: TRBJ2-7
D gene: -
V gene: TRBV18
CDR3 DNA: TGTGCCAGCTCACCTCAAAGCGCCATAAGCTCCTACGAGCAGTACTTC
CDR3 protein: CASSPQSAISSYEQYF

clone size: -
J gene: TRBJ2-1
D gene: TRBD1
V gene: TRBV29-1
CDR3 DNA: TGCAGCGTTGCCAGGGGGCTCGATGAGCAGTTCTTC
CDR3 protein: CSVARGLDEQFF

clone size: -
J gene: TRBJ1-1
D gene: -
V gene: TRBV15
CDR3 DNA: TGTGCCACCAGCAGAGATCGGGGGGCAGGCACTGAAGCTTTCTTT
CDR3 protein: CATSRDRGAGTEAFF

clone size: -
J gene: TRBJ1-1
D gene: -
V gene: TRBV18
CDR3 DNA: TGTGCCAGCTCACCCCAGAACACTGAAGCTTTCTTT
CDR3 protein: CASSPQNTEAFF

clone size: -
J gene: TRBJ2-6
D gene: -
V gene: TRBV5-5
CDR3 DNA: TGTGCCAGCAGCTTGCACTTCCCTGGGGCCAACGTCCTGACTTTC
CDR3 protein: CASSLHFPGANVLTF

clone size: -
J gene: TRBJ1-1
D gene: -
V gene: TRBV30
CDR3 DNA: TGTGCCTTACAGGGAGACGGAAAAACTGAAGCTTTCTTT
CDR3 protein: CALQGDGKTEAFF

clone size: -
J gene: TRBJ2-1
D gene: TRBD2
V gene: TRBV5-4
CDR3 DNA: TGTGCCAGCAGCCGGGGGGGCGAGCAGTTCTTC
CDR3 protein: CASSRGGEQFF

clone size: -
J gene: TRBJ1-1
D gene: -
V gene: TRBV30
CDR3 DNA: TGTGCCTGGAGTGTAAGCAGGGAAGCTTTCTTT
CDR3 protein: CAWSVSREAFF

clone size: -
J gene: TRBJ2-5
D gene: TRBD2
V gene: TRBV27
CDR3 DNA: TGTGCCAGCAGTCTCCGCGGGACTAGCGGGACCAACCAAGAGACCCAGTACTTC
CDR3 protein: CASSLRGTSGTNQETQYF

clone size: once
J gene: TRBJ1-2
D gene: -
V gene: TRBV19
CDR3 DNA: TGTGCCAGTAGATATTATGCAGGTGGACAGATCTATGGCTACACCTTC
CDR3 protein: CASRYYAGGQIYGYTF

clone size: -
J gene: TRBJ2-3
D gene: -
V gene: TRBV6-5
CDR3 DNA: TGTGCCAGCAGTCTATTTGGGCCTAGCACAGATACGCAGTATTTT
CDR3 protein: CASSLFGPSTDTQYF

clone size: -
J gene: TRBJ2-3
D gene: TRBD1
V gene: TRBV10-3
CDR3 DNA: TGTGCCATCAGAGCAGGGGGAACCCCCACAGATACGCAGTATTTT
CDR3 protein: CAIRAGGTPTDTQYF

clone size: -
J gene: TRBJ2-1
D gene: -
V gene: TRBV7-3
CDR3 DNA: TGTGCCAGCAGCCAGGGAGGGGGCAATGAGCAGTTCTTC
CDR3 protein: CASSQGGGNEQFF

clone size: -
J gene: TRBJ2-7
D gene: -
V gene: TRBV9
CDR3 DNA: TGTGCCAGCAGCGAGGAGGGCCGCGAGCAGTACTTC
CDR3 protein: CASSEEGREQYF

clone size: -
J gene: TRBJ1-1
D gene: -
V gene: TRBV29-1
CDR3 DNA: TGCAGCTATACCTACCTTCAGGGTCGTGAAGCTTTCTTT
CDR3 protein: CSYTYLQGREAFF